These T cell receptor beta chains were read from a single sample in a study of blood T cell repertoires in COVID-19. TCRdb's copy holds only in-frame clones and misses some; the assay was immunoSEQ multiplex PCR. Among tens of thousands of clones listed, around three quarters were seen once. The specimen was peripheral blood. These receptors all come from a woman aged 70-85 years with acute or convalescent COVID-19. CDR3s include the opening cysteine and the closing phenylalanine or tryptophan. The order of the fields is D gene, V gene, J gene, CDR3 protein. D genes are given only for firm matches.

>.|TRBV7-2|TRBJ2-2
CASSFQGTPTGELFF
>.|TRBV24-1|TRBJ1-6
CATRGAANSPLHF
>.|TRBV3-1/TRBV3-2|TRBJ2-1
CASKGLDNEQFF
>.|TRBV4-3|TRBJ1-5
CASSQNRGKGQPQHF
>TRBD1|TRBV12-3/TRBV12-4|TRBJ1-2
CASSPTGIYGYTF
>.|TRBV12-3/TRBV12-4|TRBJ1-6
CASSFGAGLNLHF
>TRBD2|TRBV9|TRBJ2-7
CASSVGDSGSYEQYF
>.|TRBV4-2|TRBJ2-6
CASSQDRNSGANVLTF
>.|TRBV6-5|TRBJ1-5
CASSYSSTANQPQHF
>.|TRBV4-1|TRBJ2-1
CASSQDKAGIYNEQFF
>TRBD1|TRBV6-5|TRBJ1-2
CASSSGQGARYGYTF
>TRBD1|TRBV30|TRBJ1-4
CATDPLTGGAPMTRNEKLFF
>.|TRBV5-1|TRBJ1-2
CASSLAGYGYTF
>TRBD1|TRBV5-8|TRBJ2-7
CASSLAGGRTGDVQYF
>TRBD2|TRBV7-8|TRBJ2-3
CASSLELATDTQYF
>TRBD2|TRBV18|TRBJ2-7
CASSQERGASYEQYF
>.|TRBV24-1|TRBJ1-2
CATSAGNEGYTF
>TRBD1|TRBV27|TRBJ2-2
CASSPSGGGTGELFF
>TRBD1|TRBV4-2|TRBJ1-5
CASSTGGNQPQHF
>.|TRBV15|TRBJ1-1
CATSTRTYTEAFF
>.|TRBV6-5|TRBJ2-7
CASSNYRDLYEQYF
>.|TRBV2|TRBJ2-7
CASSQRSYYEQYF
>.|TRBV29-1|TRBJ1-1
CSVRRGEAFF
>TRBD1|TRBV7-8|TRBJ1-2
CASSPDRGLYGYTF
>.|TRBV5-6|TRBJ1-5
CASSEGLSTGEPQHF
>TRBD1|TRBV7-3|TRBJ1-2
CASSSPRQGCGYTF
>.|TRBV29-1|TRBJ1-1
CSATGTLTLGAFF
>TRBD1|TRBV6-5|TRBJ1-1
CASSYSRTGGEAFF
>.|TRBV29-1|TRBJ2-7
CSAEGSAYEQYF
>TRBD2|TRBV5-1|TRBJ2-1
CASHKPGLADNEQFF
>TRBD2|TRBV7-9|TRBJ2-3
CASRPPGLGTDTQYF
>TRBD1|TRBV4-2|TRBJ2-2
CASSHPGLGQINTGELFF
>.|TRBV9|TRBJ1-5
CASSPSGGSQPQHF
>TRBD2|TRBV27|TRBJ2-1
CASTTGRLAGYNEQFF
>TRBD1|TRBV9|TRBJ2-7
CASSVTGTGPEQYF
>.|TRBV18|TRBJ1-2
CASSPVVMFDGYTF
>TRBD1|TRBV6-5|TRBJ2-1
CASSYEQGIYNEQFF
>TRBD1|TRBV5-1|TRBJ1-1
CASSQTGTYLRAEAFF
>.|TRBV15|TRBJ1-2
CATSRDRDGYTF
>.|TRBV6-2/TRBV6-3|TRBJ1-5
CASSYLGGLPNQPQHF
>.|TRBV10-2|TRBJ1-6
CASRQGGSSPLHF
>TRBD2|TRBV5-1|TRBJ2-3
CASSGSGGAIKDTQYF
>TRBD1|TRBV6-6|TRBJ1-2
CASNSLRPGTVYGYTF
>.|TRBV19|TRBJ1-2
CASSPSQGYGYTF
>.|TRBV5-1|TRBJ2-5
CASSLTGFQETQYF
>TRBD2|TRBV28|TRBJ2-3
CASSQTTSGSTDTQYF
>TRBD2|TRBV10-3|TRBJ2-5
CAISEFSGGPRETQYF
>TRBD1|TRBV5-4|TRBJ1-1
CASSLQGGTEAFF
>.|TRBV21-1|TRBJ2-3
CASNPTALDVRGERGDTDTQYF
>TRBD1|TRBV24-1|TRBJ2-2
CATSDPRGRSGELFF
>TRBD1|TRBV11-3|TRBJ2-5
CASSPHLTGVEGETQYF
>.|TRBV11-2|TRBJ2-7
CASSSLGQGGSYEQYF
>TRBD1|TRBV9|TRBJ2-7
CASSTGTASEQYF
>.|TRBV6-5|TRBJ1-5
CAGAYSNQPQHF